This is a list of T cell receptor beta chains from one sample in a study of T cell responses to AZD1222 COVID-19 vaccine. TCRdb's copy holds only in-frame clones and misses some; the assay was immunoSEQ multiplex PCR. The repertoire has 150,000 to 200,000 clones, approximately 90% of them found once; the top ten carry approximately 1.6%. This sample comprised peripheral blood, obtained 28 days after the second AZD1222 dose. These receptors were taken from an adult who received the AZD1222 COVID-19 vaccine. CDR3s include the opening cysteine and the closing phenylalanine or tryptophan. The D gene is left open where the match is weak. Clone size appears in some rows only: once, few, many, or a class for an expanded clone.

>TRBD1|NA|TRBV5-5|TRBJ1-1
TGTGCCAGCAGCTTCCATCGGACAGGGTGGACTGAAGCTTTCTTT
CASSFHRTGWTEAFF
>TRBD2|NA|TRBV18|TRBJ2-1
TGTGCCAGCTCACTGGGGACTAACAATGAGCAGTTCTTC
CASSLGTNNEQFF
>NA|NA|TRBV5-6|TRBJ2-7
TGTGCCAGCAGCGGACAGTCCTACGAGCAGTACTTC
CASSGQSYEQYF
>NA|NA|TRBV19|TRBJ1-5
TGTGCCAGTAGTATTCGGTGGGGGCAGCCCCAGCATTTT
CASSIRWGQPQHF
>TRBD1|NA|TRBV2|TRBJ1-3
TGTGCCAGCACCCCCTCGGACAGGGTCTTCTCTGGAAACACCATATATTTT
CASTPSDRVFSGNTIYF
>NA|NA|TRBV29-1|TRBJ1-3
TGCAGCGTTGAAGATCCCTTTACAAACACCATATATTTT
CSVEDPFTNTIYF
>NA|NA|TRBV5-1|TRBJ1-1
TGCGCCAGCAGCTTACAGGGACCCACTGAAGCTTTCTTT
CASSLQGPTEAFF
>NA|once|TRBV6-4|TRBJ2-1
TGTGCCAGCAGTGACTCCCATAACACAGGGACCTACAATGAGCAGTTCTTC
CASSDSHNTGTYNEQFF
>TRBD1|few|TRBV7-9|TRBJ2-7
TGTGCCAGCAGCCAGGTGGGGACAGGGTCCTACGAGCAGTACTTC
CASSQVGTGSYEQYF
>TRBD2|once|TRBV27|TRBJ2-7
TGTGCCAGCAGTTGGACTAGCGGGAGCACCTACGAGCAGTACTTC
CASSWTSGSTYEQYF
>TRBD1|NA|TRBV30|TRBJ2-5
TGTGCCTGGAGCATGGGTACAGGGGGCAAGGAAGAGACCCAGTACTTC
CAWSMGTGGKEETQYF
>NA|NA|TRBV7-9|TRBJ2-6
TGTGCCAGCAGCAGGACAAAAACTTCTGGGGCCAACGTCCTGACTTTC
CASSRTKTSGANVLTF
>TRBD1|NA|TRBV6-5|TRBJ1-2
TGTGCCAGCAGTCGAGGGGACAGGGTTAACTATGGCTACACCTTC
CASSRGDRVNYGYTF
>NA|NA|TRBV30|TRBJ2-1
TGTGCCTGGAGTCCTGGACAGAGCTCCTACAATGAGCAGTTCTTC
CAWSPGQSSYNEQFF
>NA|NA|TRBV5-1|TRBJ2-1
TGCGCCAGCAGGCGACAGAGAAACAATGAGCAGTTCTTC
CASRRQRNNEQFF
>TRBD1|once|TRBV29-1|TRBJ1-4
TGCAGCGTAGGGGGGACAGGGGGATGGGAAAAACTGTTTTTT
CSVGGTGGWEKLFF
>NA|NA|TRBV11-2|TRBJ1-1
TGTGCCAGCCTGGGGTCGCCGACCAATATGAACACTGAAGCTTTCTTT
CASLGSPTNMNTEAFF
>NA|NA|TRBV2|TRBJ1-5
TGTGCCAGCAGTGGGGAGGGGGGTAGCAATCAGCCCCAGCATTTT
CASSGEGGSNQPQHF
>TRBD1|NA|TRBV18|TRBJ2-1
TGTGCCAGCTCACCATTGACAGGGTACAATGAGCAGTTCTTC
CASSPLTGYNEQFF
>TRBD1|NA|TRBV10-3|TRBJ1-1
TGTGCCATCAGTCGACAGGGATCGGGGAACACTGAAGCTTTCTTT
CAISRQGSGNTEAFF
>NA|NA|TRBV3-1/TRBV3-2|TRBJ2-1
TGTGCCAGCAGCCAAGATTGTGAAAGCTCCTACAATGAGCAGTTCTTC
CASSQDCESSYNEQFF
>NA|few|TRBV5-1|TRBJ2-7
TGCGCCAGCAGCCAAACCTCCGGGACCTTAGGGCTCGAGCAGTACTTC
CASSQTSGTLGLEQYF
>TRBD1|NA|TRBV6-5|TRBJ2-1
TGTGCCAGCAGTTACTCGAGTCTGACAGGGAACGATGAGCAGTTCTTC
CASSYSSLTGNDEQFF
>NA|NA|TRBV7-9|TRBJ2-3
TGTGCCAGCAGCTTGGAGGGGAGCACAGATACGCAGTATTTT
CASSLEGSTDTQYF
>NA|NA|TRBV4-1|TRBJ1-2
TGCGCCAGCAGCCAAGCCAATAGGGGCTATGGCTACACCTTC
CASSQANRGYGYTF